This is a list of T cell receptor beta chains from one sample in a study of T-cell memory formation after mild COVID-19. In TCRdb, the 5' RACE reads were re-called with MiXCR into one record per CDR3 protein. The profile shows approximately 300,000 distinct CDR3 sequences, around 8% of them singletons. The sequenced sample consisted of PBMCs or a T cell subset sorted from them (not recorded which). Receptors were obtained from a man between 18 and 35 years old who had mild COVID-19 (a few samples of this study predate the infection). Cell type and time point are not known. The CDR3 runs from the conserved cysteine through the conserved F or W. Fields, in order: J gene, V gene, CDR3 protein.

>TRBJ2-7|TRBV9
CASSVGQDNYEQYF
>TRBJ1-1|TRBV4-1
CASSHLPSEAFF
>TRBJ2-5|TRBV4-1
CASSPRTSGGLGETQYF
>TRBJ2-5|TRBV18
CASSPRQPQETQYF
>TRBJ2-2|TRBV11-2
CASSPASGGRAGELFF
>TRBJ1-4|TRBV5-1
CASREQGAREKLFF
>TRBJ2-5|TRBV11-2
CASSLTRGVQETQYF
>TRBJ1-3|TRBV4-1
CASSARDSGNTIYF
>TRBJ2-3|TRBV5-4
CASSSAASTDTQYF
>TRBJ2-5|TRBV12-3/TRBV12-4
CASSPSTGAETQYF
>TRBJ2-1|TRBV12-3/TRBV12-4
CASSHTSGGNEQFF
>TRBJ2-1|TRBV2
CASRGEGEQLF
>TRBJ1-1|TRBV5-1
CASSVGTGVVNTEAFF
>TRBJ2-2|TRBV7-9
CASSPRDATGELFF
>TRBJ2-5|TRBV27
CASRPRGYQETQYF
>TRBJ2-1|TRBV3-1
CASSQGGAPYNEQFF
>TRBJ1-2|TRBV3-1
CASSQVPDRNYGYTF